These T cell receptor beta chains were read from a single sample in a study of blood T cells in healthy people across ages. TCRdb reanalysed the 5' RACE reads using MiXCR and keeps one entry per CDR3 protein. The sample consists of about 1.6 million distinct CDR3 sequences, roughly a third of them appearing once. Sequenced sample: blood. These TCRs come from a woman aged 25 to 45 in good health. Each CDR3 is given with its conserved first and last residue. The D gene is left open where the match is weak. Some rows mark clone size as missing; the rest say once, few, many or name a class of expanded clone.

D gene,clone size,V gene,J gene,CDR3 protein,CDR3 DNA
.,.,TRBV29-1,TRBJ1-2,CSVIQGPYGYTF,TGCAGCGTTATCCAGGGTCCCTATGGCTACACCTTC
.,.,TRBV20-1,TRBJ1-2,CSARGDANYGYTF,TGCAGTGCTAGGGGAGATGCTAACTATGGCTACACCTTC
.,.,TRBV2,TRBJ2-3,CASNILTDTQYF,TGTGCCAGCAACATATTGACAGATACGCAGTATTTT
TRBD2,few,TRBV18,TRBJ2-1,CASSPILIAGGKAYNEQFF,TGTGCCAGCTCACCAATCTTGATAGCGGGGGGAAAGGCCTACAATGAGCAGTTCTTC
.,.,TRBV27,TRBJ2-7,CANSLTPFYEQYF,TGTGCCAACAGTTTAACCCCCTTTTACGAGCAGTACTTC
.,few,TRBV7-9,TRBJ1-6,CASSQDGHNSPLHF,TGTGCCAGCAGCCAGGACGGGCATAATTCACCCCTCCACTTT
TRBD1,few,TRBV20-1,TRBJ2-1,CSASRQGARNEQFF,TGCAGTGCTTCTAGACAGGGGGCACGGAATGAGCAGTTCTTC
.,many,TRBV6-2/TRBV6-3,TRBJ1-1,CASSVIANTEAFF,TGTGCCAGCAGTGTAATTGCGAACACTGAAGCTTTCTTT
.,.,TRBV20-1,TRBJ2-7,CSARPWTVTDYEQYF,TGCAGTGCTAGACCCTGGACAGTTACTGACTACGAGCAGTACTTC
.,.,TRBV4-1,TRBJ2-5,CASSQDGTLTTQYF,TGCGCCAGCAGCCAAGATGGTACACTTACGACCCAGTACTTC
.,.,TRBV29-1,TRBJ1-4,CSVASKYNEKLFF,TGCAGTGTCGCGAGCAAATATAATGAAAAACTGTTTTTT
.,.,TRBV24-1,TRBJ2-5,CATSDLGADNEQYF,TGTGCCACCAGTGATTTAGGGGCTGACAATGAGCAGTACTTC
.,.,TRBV12-3/TRBV12-4,TRBJ2-3,CASSLSGQLTDTQYF,TGTGCCAGCAGTTTAAGCGGACAGCTCACAGATACGCAGTATTTT
TRBD1,.,TRBV27,TRBJ2-1,CASRPPSGGPYNEQFF,TGTGCCAGCAGACCTCCTTCAGGGGGCCCCTACAATGAGCAGTTCTTC
TRBD2,.,TRBV14,TRBJ2-2,CASSQVAGLNTGELFF,TGTGCCAGCAGCCAAGTAGCGGGACTCAACACCGGGGAGCTGTTTTTT
.,many,TRBV7-6,TRBJ2-3,CASSSFGTTDTQYF,TGTGCCAGCAGCTCCTTCGGCACCACAGATACGCAGTATTTT
.,few,TRBV6-5,TRBJ2-6,CASSYRLQGANVLTF,TGTGCCAGCAGTTATCGGCTTCAAGGGGCCAACGTCCTGACTTTC